Detailed here is one TCR beta chain. Its specificity is not known. The data are from a study of T cell responses to AZD1222 COVID-19 vaccine. Study-level results: Donors in the cohort were predominantly white British and more often female, and clonal diversity was possibly underestimated. Only 5 or 6 AZD1222 recipients tested seropositive at baseline. Elevations in Spike-specific TCR breadth and depth followed administration of two AZD1222 doses.

Germline V gives CDR1 SGDLS, CDR2 YYNGEE. Between the trimmed V and J ends, which lost 3 bases and 9 bases, there was a span of 13 bases. The CDR3 length is 13 residues. Method: immunoSEQ multiplex PCR; TCRdb's copy keeps in-frame clones and lacks some. This sample has 75,000 to 90,000 clones, with 70% to 90% found just once. Second-dose groups at about 4 or about 12 weeks were pooled. The J gene is TRBJ2-1, the V gene TRBV9, with D perhaps TRBD2 (5 bases). This clonotype was sampled from an adult who received the AZD1222 COVID-19 vaccine. Sequences were derived from peripheral blood, sampled 28 days after the second AZD1222 dose. CDR3 in amino acids: CASSAAFGGEQFF. CDR3 nucleotides: TGTGCCAGCAGCGCAGCATTTGGAGGTGAGCAGTTCTTC.